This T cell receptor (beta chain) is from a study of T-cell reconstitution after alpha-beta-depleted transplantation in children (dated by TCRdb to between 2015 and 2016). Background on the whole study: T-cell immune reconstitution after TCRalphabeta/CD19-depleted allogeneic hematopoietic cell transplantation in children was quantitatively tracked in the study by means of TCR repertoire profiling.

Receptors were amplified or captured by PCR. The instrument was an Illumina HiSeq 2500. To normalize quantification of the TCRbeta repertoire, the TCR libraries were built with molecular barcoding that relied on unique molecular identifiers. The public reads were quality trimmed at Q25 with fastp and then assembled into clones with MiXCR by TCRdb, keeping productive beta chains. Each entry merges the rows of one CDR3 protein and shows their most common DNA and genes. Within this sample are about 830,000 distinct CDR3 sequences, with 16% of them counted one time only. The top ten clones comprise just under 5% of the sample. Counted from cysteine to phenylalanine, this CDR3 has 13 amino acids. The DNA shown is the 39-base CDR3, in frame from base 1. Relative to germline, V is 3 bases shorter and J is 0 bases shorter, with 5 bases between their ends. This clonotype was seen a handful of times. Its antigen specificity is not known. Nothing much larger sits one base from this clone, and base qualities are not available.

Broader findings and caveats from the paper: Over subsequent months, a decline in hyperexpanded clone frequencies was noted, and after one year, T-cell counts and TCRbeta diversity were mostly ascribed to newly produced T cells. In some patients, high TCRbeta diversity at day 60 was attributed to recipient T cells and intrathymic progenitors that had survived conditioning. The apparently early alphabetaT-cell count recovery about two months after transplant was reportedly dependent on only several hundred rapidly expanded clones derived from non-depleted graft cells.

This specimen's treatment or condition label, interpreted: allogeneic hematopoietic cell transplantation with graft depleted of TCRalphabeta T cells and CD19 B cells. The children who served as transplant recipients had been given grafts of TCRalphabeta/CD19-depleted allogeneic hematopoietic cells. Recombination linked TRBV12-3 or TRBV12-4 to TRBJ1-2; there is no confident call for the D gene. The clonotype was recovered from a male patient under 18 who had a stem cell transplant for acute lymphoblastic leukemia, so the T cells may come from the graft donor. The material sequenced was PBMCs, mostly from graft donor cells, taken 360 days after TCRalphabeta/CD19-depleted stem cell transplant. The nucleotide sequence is TGTGCCAGCAGTTTCACTACTAACTATGGCTACACCTTC. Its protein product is CASSFTTNYGYTF.